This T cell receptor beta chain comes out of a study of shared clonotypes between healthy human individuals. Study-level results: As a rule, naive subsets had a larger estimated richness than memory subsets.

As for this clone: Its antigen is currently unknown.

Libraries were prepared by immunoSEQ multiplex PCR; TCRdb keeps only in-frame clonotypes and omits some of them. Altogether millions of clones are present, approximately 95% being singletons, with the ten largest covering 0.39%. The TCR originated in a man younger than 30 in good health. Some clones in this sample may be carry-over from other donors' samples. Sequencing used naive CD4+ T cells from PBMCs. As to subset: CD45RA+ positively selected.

The CDR3 spells CASSIGGTGRHEQYF. The CDR3 DNA is TGTGCCAGTAGTATAGGAGGGACAGGGAGGCACGAGCAGTACTTC. The chain carries TRBV19 and TRBJ2-7, with TRBD1 matching 9 bases. The trim removed 1 base at V and 5 bases at J, leaving 6 bases unmatched. The CDR3 is made up of 15 amino acids. The germline V gene encodes CDR1 LNHDA and CDR2 SQIVND (reference sequence).